These 23 T cell receptor beta chains share one sample of origin, sequenced in a study of Graves' ophthalmopathy and Graves' hyperthyroidism. The study amplified TCR beta CDR3 regions using RNA transcripts. The authors performed first-round RT-PCR with HTBI primers and then a second-round multiplex PCR. TCRdb itself ran the multiplex PCR reads through MiXCR, one entry per CDR3 protein. The sample holds some 350,000 distinct CDR3 sequences, approximately 18% seen once. Source material: peripheral blood. The receptors originated from an adult woman with stable Graves' hyperthyroidism.

The chain recombines TRBV5-1 with TRBJ2-7; D is unclear. There are 12 residues in the CDR3. V shed 7 bases and J shed 0 bases, with 8 bases lying between them. Germline lookup yields CDR1 SGHRS and CDR2 YFSETQ. The CDR3 sequence: CASYDFSYEQYF. The CDR3 DNA reads TGCGCCAGCTACGATTTCTCCTACGAGCAGTACTTC.

This sequence joins TRBV28 and TRBJ2-2; D could derive from TRBD1 or TRBD2 (5 bases each). The germline CDR1 and CDR2 sequences are MDHEN and SYDVKM. Trimming took 1 base from V and 7 from J, leaving 19 bases between them. CDR3 length equals 17 residues. CDR3 residues: CASSLYPGASLIGELFF. CDR3 DNA sequence: TGTGCCAGCAGTTTATACCCCGGGGCTAGTCTGATCGGGGAGCTGTTTTTT.

This clonotype was counted a few times. The J gene is TRBJ1-1, the V gene TRBV29-1, with 8 bases lining up with TRBD1. The ends lost 7 bases at V and 1 base at J; junction bases unmatched: 5. Germline-derived CDR1 and CDR2 are SQVTM and ANQGSEA. The CDR3 covers 13 residues. CDR3 bases: TGCAGCGGTGGCAGGGGGCCGAACACTGAAGCTTTCTTT. Protein: CSGGRGPNTEAFF.

At least ten counts were recorded for this clonotype. The chain uses TRBV28 and TRBJ1-3, with no clear D. In germline, CDR1 is MDHEN, CDR2 SYDVKM. The CDR3 extends over 14 amino acids. V was shortened by 3 bases and J by 0 bases, with 6 bases between the two germline ends. The CDR3 nucleotides are TGTGCCAGCAGTTTCTTACACTCTGGAAACACCATATATTTT. Its protein product is CASSFLHSGNTIYF.

The V and J genes are TRBV5-1 and TRBJ2-7, with D perhaps matching TRBD1 or TRBD2 (5 bases each). Between the trimmed V and J ends, which lost 2 bases and 5 bases, there was a span of 14 bases. Germline loops: CDR1 SGHRS, CDR2 YFSETQ. The CDR3 consists of 14 residues. This CDR3 is CASSFGTAGDEQYF. The CDR3 coding sequence is TGCGCCAGCAGCTTCGGGACGGCTGGCGACGAGCAGTACTTC.

The rearrangement joins TRBV6-5 to TRBJ1-3; D possibly corresponds to TRBD1 (5 bases). Germline assignment: CDR1 MNHEY and CDR2 SVGAGI. The CDR3 covers 17 residues. V gave up 0 bases and J gave up 3 bases, with 15 bases separating them. The CDR3 region has the DNA TGTGCCAGCAGTTACTCTTGGGGACGGCGCAGTGGAAACACCATATATTTT. It yields the protein CASSYSWGRRSGNTIYF.

A word on this clonotype: One end of the junction is discordant with germline, which a read error may explain. The rearrangement joins TRBV20-1 to TRBJ1-1; TRBD1 might be the D (5 bases). In germline, CDR1 is DFQATT, CDR2 SNEGSKA (reference sequence). CDR3 size: 10 residues. In DNA, the CDR3 is TGCAGTGCTAGTAGGGACCATGGGAAGTTT. Translating it yields CSASRDHGKF.

This clonotype was found many times. The chain has TRBV27 and TRBJ2-7; 10 bases match TRBD1. Per germline, CDR1 MNHEY and CDR2 SMNVEV (reference sequence). The ends lost 1 base at V and 2 bases at J; junction bases unmatched: 8. This CDR3 is built from 17 residues. CDR3 region: CASSLYKGGTGAYEQYF. The CDR3 coding sequence is TGTGCCAGCAGTTTATATAAGGGCGGGACAGGGGCCTACGAGCAGTACTTC.

This clonotype was picked up many times. The CDR3 protein is CSAGNGGHDLETQYF. In DNA, the CDR3 is TGCAGTGCGGGGAATGGAGGTCACGACCTTGAGACCCAGTACTTC. The chain joins TRBV20-1 to TRBJ2-5, with D perhaps matching TRBD2 (5 bases). This CDR3 comprises 15 residues. CDR1 and CDR2 (germline): DFQATT, SNEGSKA (reference sequence). V dropped 6 bases and J dropped 5 bases, with 22 bases sitting between them.

V and J are TRBV11-2 and TRBJ1-6; unclear D gene. The V gene's germline CDR1 is SGHAT and CDR2 FQNNGV. V shed 6 bases and J shed 0 bases, with 3 bases lying between them. CDR3 size: 13 residues. CDR3 DNA: TGTGCCAGCAGAGCCTCCTATAATTCACCCCTCCACTTT. This encodes CASRASYNSPLHF.

In its sample, this clonotype was seen many times. V and J are TRBV10-2 and TRBJ2-2; possible D gene TRBD2, 5 bases. The CDR3 has 14 amino acids. Germline CDR1 and CDR2: WSHSY and SAAADI. Between the trimmed V and J ends, which lost 5 bases and 2 bases, there was a span of 9 bases. The CDR3 bases are TGCGCCAGCAGTAATCTAGCTAACACCGGGGAGCTGTTTTTT. Protein product: CASSNLANTGELFF.

This clonotype showed up many times. This rearrangement joins TRBV4-3 to TRBJ1-1; D gene unclear. Per germline, CDR1 LGHNA and CDR2 YSLEER. This CDR3 is 13 amino acids long. The V end was cut by 4 bases, the J end by 4 bases, with 10 bases between. DNA for the CDR3: TGCGCCAGCAGCCCGAACCTGGGCACTGAAGCTTTCTTT. Protein: CASSPNLGTEAFF.

This clonotype was seen repeatedly, ten times or more. V is TRBV7-6 and J is TRBJ2-7, with TRBD1 as a possible D gene (5 bases). V was trimmed by 1 base and J by 6 bases, leaving 19 bases between them. Germline V CDR1 and CDR2: SGHVS, FNYEAQ. This CDR3 region has 16 residues. CDR3 in amino acids: CASSLEVNRPPLEQYF. The CDR3 DNA reads TGTGCCAGCAGCTTAGAGGTCAACAGGCCCCCTCTCGAGCAGTACTTC. The variable domain in full, with the rest retrieved from reference TRBV7-6 and TRBJ2-7, is GAGVSQSPRYKVTKRGQDVALRCDPISGHVSLYWYRQALGQGPEFLTYFNYEAQQDKSGLPNDRFSAERPEGSISTLTIQRTEQRDSAMYRCASSLEVNRPPLEQYFGPGTRLTVT.

The J gene is TRBJ2-7, the V gene TRBV6-1; 7 bases match TRBD1. Germline trimming cut 6 bases from V and 0 bases from J; bases unmatched to any gene: 8. Germline-derived CDR1 and CDR2 are MNHNS and SASEGT. The CDR3 is 15 amino acids. The CDR3 coding sequence is TGTGCCAGCAGCAGAACAGGGGTCGTCTCCTACGAGCAGTACTTC. The encoded protein is CASSRTGVVSYEQYF.

For this clonotype: A read error is possible here, since a much larger clone lies one base away. V is TRBV20-1 and J is TRBJ2-5; 9 bases align to TRBD1. CDR1 and CDR2 from the germline V gene are DFQATT and SNEGSKA (reference sequence). This CDR3 is 15 amino acids long. The CDR3 nucleotides read TGCAGTGCTAGACCACGGACAGGGGACCAAGAGACCAAGTACTTC. It translates to CSARPRTGDQETKYF.

This clonotype was recorded many times. The chain employs TRBV7-3 and TRBJ2-5, with TRBD2 identical over 11 bases. This CDR3 contains 14 residues. Germline V gene data show CDR1 as SGHTA and CDR2 as FQGTGA. V dropped 5 bases and J dropped 2; count of bases not matched to a gene: 1. CDR3 bases: TGTGCCAGCAGCCCTAGCGGGGGGCAAGAGACCCAGTACTTC. Translated: CASSPSGGQETQYF.

The chain joins TRBV27 to TRBJ1-2; 7 bases map to TRBD1. The germline CDR1 and CDR2 sequences are MNHEY and SMNVEV (reference sequence). The CDR3 runs 15 residues. The J segment lost 4 bases and the V segment lost 4 bases, leaving 9 bases of the junction unmatched. The CDR3 DNA sequence: TGTGCCAGCAGTTACACCTCGACAGGGATCTATGGCTACACCTTC. Amino acids: CASSYTSTGIYGYTF.

This clonotype was detected ten times or more. The V call is TRBV4-1, the J call TRBJ1-1, with 7 bases identical to TRBD1. Germline V gene lookup returns CDR1 MGHRA and CDR2 YSYEKL. The V gene end was trimmed by 0 bases and the J gene end by 3 bases; junction bases not matched to a gene: 10. The CDR3 runs 17 residues. The chain's CDR3 is CASSQDVRGRRDTEAFF. The DNA for the CDR3 is TGCGCCAGCAGCCAAGATGTAAGGGGGCGGAGGGACACTGAAGCTTTCTTT.

This clonotype occurred many times. The chain is built from TRBV2 and TRBJ2-4; D is unresolved. From germline, CDR1 is SNHLY and CDR2 FYNNEI. CDR3 size: 17 residues. The ends were cut back, 3 bases at V and 0 bases at J, with 15 bases in the middle. CDR3: CASSETSVVLAKNIQYF. For the CDR3, the DNA is TGTGCCAGCAGTGAGACTTCCGTGGTCCTAGCCAAAAACATTCAGTACTTC.

This clonotype was recorded many times. The chain joins TRBV2 to TRBJ2-4; D is ambiguous. Germline V gene sequence: CDR1 SNHLY, CDR2 FYNNEI. This CDR3 spans 15 amino acids. The V gene lost 2 bases and the J gene lost 6 bases, with 14 bases spanning the gap. The CDR3 reads CASSESAGATNIQYF. CDR3 DNA sequence: TGTGCCAGCAGTGAATCGGCAGGAGCTACAAACATTCAGTACTTC.

V and J are TRBV11-3 and TRBJ2-4; D is ambiguous. The CDR3 spans 12 residues. The germline V gene encodes CDR1 SGHNT and CDR2 YENEEA. V lost 0 bases, J lost 4 bases, and 1 base lay in between. CDR3 sequence: CASSLDKNIQYF. CDR3 bases: TGTGCCAGCAGCTTAGATAAAAACATTCAGTACTTC. The entire variable domain, with the rest obtained from reference TRBV11-3 and TRBJ2-4, is as follows: EAGVVQSPRYKIIEKKQPVAFWCNPISGHNTLYWYLQNLGQGPELLIRYENEEAVDDSQLPKDRFSAERLKGVDSTLKIQPAELGDSAVYLCASSLDKNIQYFGAGTRLSVL.

Ten or more counts support this clonotype. V usage is TRBV28 and J usage is TRBJ2-2; 9 nucleotides match TRBD1. V was clipped by 9 bases and J by 7 bases; unmatched bases: 9. The germline V gene encodes CDR1 MDHEN and CDR2 SYDVKM. CDR3 length: 14 amino acids. The CDR3 region is CARLQGARGGELFF. The CDR3 nucleotides read TGTGCCAGACTACAGGGGGCGCGTGGCGGGGAGCTGTTTTTT.

This clonotype was detected many times. The chain has TRBV12-3 or TRBV12-4 and TRBJ2-7, with 9 bases that match TRBD1. Trimming cost V 5 bases and J 3 bases; bases outside gene matches: 5. The CDR3 loop spans 14 amino acids. The CDR3 here is CASSITGGSYEQYF. CDR3 DNA: TGTGCCAGCAGTATAACAGGGGGCAGCTACGAGCAGTACTTC.